A single sample is the source of the 10 T cell receptor beta chains below, sequenced in a study of blood T cell repertoires in COVID-19. Method: immunoSEQ multiplex PCR; TCRdb's copy keeps in-frame clones and lacks some. The sample holds fewer than 200,000 clones; around nine tenths are singletons and the top ten take around 2.1%. Sequencing was done on a sample of peripheral blood. The receptor set was obtained from a man over 45 who had recovered from COVID-19.

This clone was seen more than once but under ten times. This rearrangement joins TRBV7-9 to TRBJ1-6; TRBD1 matches 8 bases. Per the germline V gene, CDR1 is SEHNR and CDR2 is FQNEAQ (reference sequence). This CDR3 has 14 residues. V shed 5 bases and J 7 bases; nucleotides not matched to a gene: 4. The CDR3 nucleotides read TGTGCCAGCAGCCTGACAGGGGAGAATTCACCCCTCCACTTT. Translated: CASSLTGENSPLHF.

In its sample, this clone was seen once. The chain couples TRBV6-5 to TRBJ1-4, with a possible D match to TRBD1 (5 bases). Trimming pared 6 bases from V and 0 bases from J, leaving 11 bases between. CDR3 length: 15 amino acids. Germline values: CDR1 MNHEY, CDR2 SVGAGI. The CDR3 sequence is CASSPSGSTNEKLFF. CDR3 sequence (DNA): TGTGCCAGCAGCCCATCAGGGTCAACTAATGAAAAACTGTTTTTT.

The CDR3 is CASSLEIYSNEQFF. For the CDR3, the DNA is TGCGCCAGCAGCTTGGAAATTTATTCCAATGAGCAGTTCTTC. This chain uses TRBV5-1 with TRBJ2-1; no clear D gene. Germline V gives CDR1 SGHRS, CDR2 YFSETQ. V gave up 0 bases and J gave up 6 bases, with 10 bases separating them. This CDR3 has 14 amino acids.

The V and J genes are TRBV28 and TRBJ1-1; 7 bases map to TRBD1. Trimming took 7 bases from V and 3 from J; bases not matched to a gene: 11. CDR1 is MDHEN and CDR2 is SYDVKM in the germline V gene. The CDR3 is made up of 15 amino acids. The CDR3 is CASIDATGPDTEAFF. DNA for the CDR3: TGTGCCAGCATTGATGCGACAGGGCCGGACACTGAAGCTTTCTTT.

This clone was observed a single time. The CDR3 loop is CASSLTSETQYF. The DNA of the CDR3 is TGTGCCAGCAGCTTAACATCGGAGACCCAGTACTTC. The chain is built from TRBV7-3 and TRBJ2-5; D is uncertain. Trimming stripped 0 bases from V and 5 bases from J, with 4 bases between. CDR1 SGHTA and CDR2 FQGTGA come from the germline V gene. The CDR3 extends over 12 amino acids.

The rearrangement links TRBV28 to TRBJ1-2; perhaps TRBD1 as D (5 bases). The CDR3 totals 13 residues. V lost 5 bases and J lost 4, with 11 bases in between. Germline V lookup: CDR1 MDHEN, CDR2 SYDVKM. Here the CDR3 reads CASSLLGGYGYTF. In DNA, the CDR3 is TGTGCCAGCAGTCTTCTGGGGGGCTATGGCTACACCTTC.

This clone appeared a single time. This chain connects TRBV7-9 to TRBJ2-4; a possible D gene is TRBD1 (5 bases). V gave up 0 bases and J gave up 8 bases, with 14 bases separating them. The CDR3 is 15 amino acids. Germline-derived CDR1 and CDR2 are SEHNR and FQNEAQ (reference sequence). CDR3 coding DNA: TGTGCCAGCAGCTTAGCGGGGCGGATTAGGGACATTCAGTACTTC. Its translation: CASSLAGRIRDIQYF.

This chain uses TRBV28 with TRBJ1-3; 9 nucleotides agree with TRBD1. The CDR3 is made up of 15 amino acids. Germline CDR1 MDHEN, CDR2 SYDVKM. Germline trimming cut 5 bases from V and 4 bases from J; bases unmatched to any gene: 6. This CDR3 reads CASSLGTGRGNTIYF. The CDR3 DNA is TGTGCCAGCAGTCTTGGGACAGGGCGGGGAAACACCATATATTTT.

The chain couples TRBV7-2 to TRBJ1-5; TRBD1 matches at 9 bases. The CDR3 runs 15 residues. With 4 bases clipped from V and 6 bases from J, the junction kept 7 bases outside the gene matches. Germline V lookup: CDR1 SGHTA, CDR2 FQGNSA. The CDR3 bases are TGTGCCAGCAGCTGGGGGGGGACAGGGAGTCAGCCCCAGCATTTT. This gives the protein CASSWGGTGSQPQHF.

The chain employs TRBV28 and TRBJ2-3, with 7 bases aligning to TRBD2. V trimming: 6 bases; J trimming: 1 base; junction bases outside the gene matches: 7. The CDR3 is made up of 15 amino acids. Germline V gene sequence: CDR1 MDHEN, CDR2 SYDVKM. The CDR3 nucleotides are TGTGCCAGCAGCCCTCGGGGAGGGGGCACAGATACGCAGTATTTT. This translates into CASSPRGGGTDTQYF.